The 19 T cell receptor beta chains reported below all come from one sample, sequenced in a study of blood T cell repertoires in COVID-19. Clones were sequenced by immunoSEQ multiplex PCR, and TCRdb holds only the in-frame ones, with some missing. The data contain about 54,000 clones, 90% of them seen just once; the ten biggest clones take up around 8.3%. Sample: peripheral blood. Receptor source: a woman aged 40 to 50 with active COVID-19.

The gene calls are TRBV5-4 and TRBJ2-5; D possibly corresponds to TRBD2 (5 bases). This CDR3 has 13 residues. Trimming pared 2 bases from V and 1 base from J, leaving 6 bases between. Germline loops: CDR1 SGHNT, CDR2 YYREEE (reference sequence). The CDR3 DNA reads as TGTGCCAGCAGCTTCGGGGTCCAAGAGACCCAGTACTTC. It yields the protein CASSFGVQETQYF. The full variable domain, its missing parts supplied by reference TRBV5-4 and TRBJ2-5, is ETGVTQSPTHLIKTRGQQVTLRCSSQSGHNTVSWYQQALGQGPQFIFQYYREEENGRGNFPPRFSGLQFPNYSSELNVNALELDDSALYLCASSFGVQETQYFGPGTRLLVL.

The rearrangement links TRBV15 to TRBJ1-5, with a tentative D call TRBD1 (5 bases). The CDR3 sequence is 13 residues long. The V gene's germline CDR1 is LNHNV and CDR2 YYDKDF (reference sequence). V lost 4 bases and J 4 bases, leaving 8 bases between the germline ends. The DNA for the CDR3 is TGTGCCACCAGCACGGGACTTAATCAGCCCCAGCATTTT. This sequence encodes CATSTGLNQPQHF.

The CDR3 nucleotides are TGCGCCAGCAGCCAAGATCCAGGGGGCGTCAAAACTAATGAAAAACTGTTTTTT. It yields the protein CASSQDPGGVKTNEKLFF. This rearrangement joins TRBV4-1 to TRBJ1-4; 8 bases map to TRBD1. The CDR3 is 18 amino acids. V dropped 0 bases and J dropped 1; count of bases not matched to a gene: 7. CDR1 is MGHRA and CDR2 is YSYEKL in the germline V gene.

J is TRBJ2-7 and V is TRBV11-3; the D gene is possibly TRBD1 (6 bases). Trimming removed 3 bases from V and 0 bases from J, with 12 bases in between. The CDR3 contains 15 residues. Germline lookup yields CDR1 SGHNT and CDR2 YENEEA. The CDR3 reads CASSFLDRDSYEQYF. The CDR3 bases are TGTGCCAGCAGCTTTTTGGACAGAGACTCCTACGAGCAGTACTTC.

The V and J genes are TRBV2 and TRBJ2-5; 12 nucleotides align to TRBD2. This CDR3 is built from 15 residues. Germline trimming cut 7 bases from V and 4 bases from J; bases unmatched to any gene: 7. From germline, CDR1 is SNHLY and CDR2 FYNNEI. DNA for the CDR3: TGTGCCAGCATTCCTCTAGCGGGGGGGCGAGAGACCCAGTACTTC. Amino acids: CASIPLAGGRETQYF. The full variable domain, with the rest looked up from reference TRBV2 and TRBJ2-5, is EPEVTQTPSHQVTQMGQEVILRCVPISNHLYFYWYRQILGQKVEFLVSFYNNEISEKSEIFDDQFSVERPDGSNFTLKIRSTKLEDSAMYFCASIPLAGGRETQYFGPGTRLLVL.

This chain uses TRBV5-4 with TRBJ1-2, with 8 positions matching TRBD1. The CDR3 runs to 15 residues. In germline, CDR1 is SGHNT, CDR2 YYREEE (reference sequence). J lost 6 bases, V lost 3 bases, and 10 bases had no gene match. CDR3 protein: CASSWANQGANGYTF. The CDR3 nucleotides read TGTGCCAGCAGCTGGGCGAACCAGGGGGCAAATGGCTACACCTTC. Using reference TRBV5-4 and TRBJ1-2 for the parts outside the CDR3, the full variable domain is ETGVTQSPTHLIKTRGQQVTLRCSSQSGHNTVSWYQQALGQGPQFIFQYYREEENGRGNFPPRFSGLQFPNYSSELNVNALELDDSALYLCASSWANQGANGYTFGSGTRLTVV.

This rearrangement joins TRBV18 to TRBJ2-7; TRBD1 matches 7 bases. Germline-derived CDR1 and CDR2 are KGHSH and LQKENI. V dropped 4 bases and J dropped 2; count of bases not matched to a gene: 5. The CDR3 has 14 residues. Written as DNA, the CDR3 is TGTGCCAGCTCACGGACTGACAGGGCCTACGAGCAGTACTTC. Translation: CASSRTDRAYEQYF.

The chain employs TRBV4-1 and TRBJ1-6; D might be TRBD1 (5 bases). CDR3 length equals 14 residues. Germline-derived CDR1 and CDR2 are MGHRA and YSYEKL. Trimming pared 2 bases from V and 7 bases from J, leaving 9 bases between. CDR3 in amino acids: CASSQLGGNSPLHF. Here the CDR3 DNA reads TGCGCCAGCAGCCAACTCGGGGGGAATTCACCCCTCCACTTT.

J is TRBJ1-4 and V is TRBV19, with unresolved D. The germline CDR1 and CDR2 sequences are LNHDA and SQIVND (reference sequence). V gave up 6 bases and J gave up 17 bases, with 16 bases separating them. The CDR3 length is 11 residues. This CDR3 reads CASSGIGLLFF. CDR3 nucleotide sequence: TGTGCCAGTAGCGGAATTGGGTTACTATTTTTT.

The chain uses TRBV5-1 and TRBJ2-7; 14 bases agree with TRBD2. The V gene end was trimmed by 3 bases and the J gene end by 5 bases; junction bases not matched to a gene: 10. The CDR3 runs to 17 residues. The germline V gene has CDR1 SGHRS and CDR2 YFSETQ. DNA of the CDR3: TGCGCCAGCAGCTCCGGACTAGCGGGGGGCGGGACCAACGAGCAGTACTTC. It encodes CASSSGLAGGGTNEQYF.

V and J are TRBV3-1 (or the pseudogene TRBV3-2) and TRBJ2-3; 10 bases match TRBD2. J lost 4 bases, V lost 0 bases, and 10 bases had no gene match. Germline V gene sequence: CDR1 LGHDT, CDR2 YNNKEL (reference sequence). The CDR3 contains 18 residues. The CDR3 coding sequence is TGTGCCAGCAGCCAAGACTTGGTAGCGGGGGGCAGGGCAGATACGCAGTATTTT. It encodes CASSQDLVAGGRADTQYF.

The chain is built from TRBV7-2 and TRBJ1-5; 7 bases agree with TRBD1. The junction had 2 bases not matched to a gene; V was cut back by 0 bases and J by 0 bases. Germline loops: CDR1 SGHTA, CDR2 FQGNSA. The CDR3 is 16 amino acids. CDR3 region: CASSLAGQISNQPQHF. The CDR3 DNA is TGTGCCAGCAGCTTAGCGGGACAGATTAGCAATCAGCCCCAGCATTTT.

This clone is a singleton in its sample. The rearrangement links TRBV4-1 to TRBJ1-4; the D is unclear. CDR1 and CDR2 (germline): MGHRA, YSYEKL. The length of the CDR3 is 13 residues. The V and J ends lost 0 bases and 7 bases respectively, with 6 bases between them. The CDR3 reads CASSQERAEKLFF. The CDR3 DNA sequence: TGCGCCAGCAGCCAAGAGCGGGCTGAAAAACTGTTTTTT.

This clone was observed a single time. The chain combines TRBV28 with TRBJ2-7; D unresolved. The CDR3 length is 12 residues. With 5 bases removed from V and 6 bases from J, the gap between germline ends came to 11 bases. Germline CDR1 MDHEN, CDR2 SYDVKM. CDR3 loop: CASSPTISEQYF. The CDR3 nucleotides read TGTGCCAGCAGTCCCACGATTAGCGAGCAGTACTTC.

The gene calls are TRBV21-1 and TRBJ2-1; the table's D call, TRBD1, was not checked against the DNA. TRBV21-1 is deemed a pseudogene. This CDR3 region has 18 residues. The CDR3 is CASSTRDRGLKLSNEQFF. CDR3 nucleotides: TGTGCCAGCAGCACCCGGGACAGGGGGCTTAAATTAAGCAATGAGCAGTTCTTC.

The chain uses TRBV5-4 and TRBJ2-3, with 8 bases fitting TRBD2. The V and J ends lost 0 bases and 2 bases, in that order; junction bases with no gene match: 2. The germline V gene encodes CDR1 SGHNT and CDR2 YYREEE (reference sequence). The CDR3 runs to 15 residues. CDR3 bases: TGTGCCAGCAGCTTGGTAGCGGGATTCACAGATACGCAGTATTTT. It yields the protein CASSLVAGFTDTQYF.

CDR3 DNA: TGTGCCAGTAGTATAGGATCTAGCATGAACACTGAAGCTTTCTTT. Its protein product is CASSIGSSMNTEAFF. V gene TRBV19 combines with J gene TRBJ1-1; D uncertain. The CDR3 length is 15 residues. Germline V lookup: CDR1 LNHDA, CDR2 SQIVND (reference sequence). The V and J ends lost 1 base and 0 bases respectively, with 9 bases between them. The variable domain in full, completed from reference TRBV19 and TRBJ1-1, reads DGGITQSPKYLFRKEGQNVTLSCEQNLNHDAMYWYRQDPGQGLRLIYYSQIVNDFQKGDIAEGYSVSREKKESFPLTVTSAQKNPTAFYLCASSIGSSMNTEAFFGQGTRLTVV.

The CDR3 protein is CASSSDLTGTGGEKLFF. CDR3 in DNA: TGCGCCAGCAGCTCCGATCTGACCGGGACAGGAGGTGAAAAACTGTTTTTT. V is TRBV5-1 and J is TRBJ1-4; 8 bases agree with TRBD1. Germline CDR1 SGHRS, CDR2 YFSETQ. V shed 3 bases and J 7 bases; nucleotides not matched to a gene: 14. The CDR3 contains 17 residues.

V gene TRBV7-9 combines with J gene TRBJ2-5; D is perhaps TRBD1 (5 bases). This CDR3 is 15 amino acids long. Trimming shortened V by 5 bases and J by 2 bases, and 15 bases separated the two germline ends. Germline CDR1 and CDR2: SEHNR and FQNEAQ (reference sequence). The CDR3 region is CASSLNDRSQETQYF. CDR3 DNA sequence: TGTGCCAGCAGCCTAAACGACAGATCACAAGAGACCCAGTACTTC.